Each of the 24 T cell receptor beta chains below was sequenced from the same sample in a study of CD8 T cells in ankylosing spondylitis (dated by TCRdb to 2017 to 2019). On the study overall, not on this receptor specifically: Blood from ankylosing spondylitis patients appeared to be characterized by a TCR beta motif made up of under ten highly homologous amino acid variants.

Receptor amplification or capture employed 5' RACE. TCRdb names Illumina HiSeq 2500 as the instrument used. TCRdb reprocessing: public reads trimmed at Q25 with fastp, clones called with MiXCR, in-frame beta chains kept. Identical CDR3 proteins give one entry, which carries the most common genes and DNA. A total of about 390,000 distinct CDR3 sequences appear in this sample, about 20% of them only once. The ten largest clonotypes hold about 16% of the sample. Their target antigens are unknown. Specimen: blood, either unsorted or a sorted T cell fraction (not recorded which). The receptors were sampled from a male donor with ankylosing spondylitis.

The CDR3, as DNA: TGTGCCAGCAGTACAGGGATCCCGACCCAGTACTTC. This translates into CASSTGIPTQYF. The chain combines TRBV28 with TRBJ2-5; the D gene is possibly TRBD1 (6 bases). With 5 bases removed from V and 7 bases from J, the gap between germline ends came to 11 bases. The CDR3 loop spans 12 amino acids. Germline lookup yields CDR1 MDHEN and CDR2 SYDVKM.

J is TRBJ1-6 and V is TRBV25-1, with D possibly TRBD1 on 6 matching bases. Trimming left V 7 bases short and J 10 bases short, with 17 bases between. The germline CDR1 and CDR2 sequences are MGHDK and SYGVNS. The CDR3 runs 14 residues. The CDR3 DNA reads as TGTGCCAGCACCTCCGACAGGTTGGGGTCACCCCTCCACTTT. Translation gives CASTSDRLGSPLHF.

This clonotype was observed a handful of times. This chain uses TRBV12-3 or TRBV12-4 with TRBJ2-1; 8 nucleotides agree with TRBD2. V lost 6 bases, J lost 6 bases, and 7 bases stayed unmatched. This CDR3 region has 14 residues. Here the CDR3 DNA reads TGTGCCAGCAGACGGACGGGGGGGCTCAATGAGCAGTTCTTC. It translates to CASRRTGGLNEQFF.

Details on this clonotype: The conserved final phenylalanine or tryptophan is absent from the CDR3, which likely points to a read error. Because the CDR3's place on the DNA is in doubt, the DNA is left out and the CDR3 is given as listed by TCRdb. CDR3: CASSSARASAL. V usage is TRBV28 and J usage is TRBJ2-1; the D call in the table, TRBD1, was not verified against the DNA. CDR1 and CDR2 from the germline V gene are MDHEN and SYDVKM. The CDR3 is made up of 11 amino acids, end residues included.

CDR3 bases: TGTGCCAGCAGTTGGACACAGAGGCACAATGAGCAGTTCTTC. Its translation is CASSWTQRHNEQFF. This sequence joins TRBV6-5 and TRBJ2-1; TRBD1 might be the D (5 bases). The CDR3 is made up of 14 amino acids. Trimming cost V 4 bases and J 5 bases, with 12 bases left between them. Germline V gives CDR1 MNHEY, CDR2 SVGAGI.

This clonotype has just a few counts. The chain combines TRBV20-1 with TRBJ2-1, with 8 bases matching TRBD2. V lost 6 bases, J lost 12 bases, and 19 bases stayed unmatched. Germline CDR1 reads DFQATT; CDR2 reads SNEGSKA (reference sequence). This CDR3 contains 15 residues. The CDR3 DNA is TGCAGTGCCTCGCCTGGGCTAGCGGGCTACAAAGGGCAGTTCTTC. Amino acid sequence: CSASPGLAGYKGQFF.

The chain has TRBV21-1 and TRBJ2-7; the table calls TRBD1, which could not be checked here. TRBV21-1 is shown as a pseudogene. The CDR3 has 14 amino acids. The CDR3 region is CASSRRGGGHEQYF. Here the CDR3 DNA reads TGTGCCAGCAGCAGACGAGGGGGCGGCCACGAGCAGTACTTC.

The gene calls are TRBV20-1 and TRBJ1-4; a weak D match, TRBD1 (5 bases). The CDR3 covers 13 residues. With 5 bases removed from V and 6 bases from J, the gap between germline ends came to 13 bases. The V gene's germline CDR1 is DFQATT and CDR2 SNEGSKA (reference sequence). The DNA for the CDR3 is TGCAGTGCTGCCGGGACGCCTTATGAAAAACTGTTTTTT. This codes for CSAAGTPYEKLFF.

V usage is TRBV12-3 or TRBV12-4 and J usage is TRBJ2-1; 7 bases fit TRBD2. Unmatched junction bases numbered 3, after V lost 3 bases and J lost 4 bases. The length of the CDR3 is 14 residues. CDR3: CASSFLGGYNEQFF. The CDR3 coding sequence is TGTGCCAGCAGTTTTCTGGGAGGGTACAATGAGCAGTTCTTC.

This clonotype was recorded at least ten times. The genes are TRBV29-1 and TRBJ2-5, with TRBD1 identical over 7 bases. The CDR3 runs to 11 residues. V trimming: 6 bases; J trimming: 2 bases; junction bases outside the gene matches: 0. Germline values: CDR1 SQVTM, CDR2 ANQGSEA. The CDR3 nucleotides read TGCAGCGTGGGACAGCAAGAGACCCAGTACTTC. Protein sequence: CSVGQQETQYF.

The CDR3 is CASSIGQGPDTQYF. The DNA of the CDR3 is TGCGCCAGCAGCATTGGACAGGGCCCAGATACGCAGTATTTT. The V call is TRBV5-1, the J call TRBJ2-3; 8 bases are a match to TRBD1. Germline CDR1 and CDR2: SGHRS and YFSETQ. V was clipped by 4 bases and J by 4 bases; unmatched bases: 5. CDR3 length equals 14 residues. The full variable domain, with the rest looked up from reference TRBV5-1 and TRBJ2-3, is KAGVTQTPRYLIKTRGQQVTLSCSPISGHRSVSWYQQTPGQGLQFLFEYFSETQRNKGNFPGRFSGRQFSNSRSEMNVSTLELGDSALYLCASSIGQGPDTQYFGPGTRLTVL.

The chain uses TRBV7-9 and TRBJ2-3; 7 nucleotides match TRBD2. Unmatched junction bases numbered 8, after V lost 5 bases and J lost 0 bases. There are 16 residues in the CDR3. CDR1 and CDR2 (germline): SEHNR, FQNEAQ (reference sequence). CDR3 sequence: CASSGSGYSSTDTQYF. CDR3 coding DNA: TGTGCCAGCAGCGGTAGCGGGTACTCTAGCACAGATACGCAGTATTTT.

The sample holds a few counts of this clonotype. CDR3 amino acids: CSATGGPGGELFF. The CDR3 nucleotides read TGCAGTGCTACCGGAGGGCCGGGCGGGGAGCTGTTTTTT. This sequence joins TRBV20-1 and TRBJ2-2; D might be TRBD2 (6 bases). Trimming shortened V by 4 bases and J by 7 bases, and 13 bases separated the two germline ends. CDR1 DFQATT and CDR2 SNEGSKA come from the germline V gene (reference sequence). The CDR3 covers 13 residues.

The chain uses TRBV2 and TRBJ1-3; the D gene is possibly TRBD1 (5 bases). Trimming cost V 5 bases and J 0 bases, with 11 bases left between them. Per the germline V gene, CDR1 is SNHLY and CDR2 is FYNNEI. The CDR3 is made up of 15 amino acids. DNA for the CDR3: TGTGCCAGCAGTCTGAACCAGGGCTCTGGAAACACCATATATTTT. Translating it yields CASSLNQGSGNTIYF.

This clonotype was seen at least ten times. The gene calls are TRBV12-3 or TRBV12-4 and TRBJ2-2; 12 positions match TRBD2. This CDR3 comprises 15 residues. V shed 9 bases, J shed 6 bases, and the junction held 8 bases outside the gene matches. The CDR3 sequence: CASRLAGVHPGELFF. DNA for the CDR3: TGTGCCAGTCGACTAGCGGGAGTTCATCCCGGGGAGCTGTTTTTT.

Many counts were recorded for this clonotype. This chain links TRBV12-3 or TRBV12-4 with TRBJ2-7, with D perhaps TRBD2 (6 bases). The CDR3 loop spans 13 amino acids. The germline V and J ends were trimmed by 6 bases and 3 bases, with 12 bases remaining between them. The CDR3 coding sequence is TGTGCCAGCAGCAGGGACTCATACTACGAGCAGTACTTC. This encodes CASSRDSYYEQYF.

The rearrangement links TRBV28 to TRBJ2-1; 10 bases are a match to TRBD1. CDR1 and CDR2 (germline): MDHEN, SYDVKM. With V trimmed by 6 bases and J by 4 bases, 12 bases remained unmatched. The CDR3 consists of 17 residues. DNA for the CDR3: TGTGCCAGCAGGGGAAGGGGTTGGACAGGGGGGTACAATGAGCAGTTCTTC. Its translation is CASRGRGWTGGYNEQFF.

This clonotype has just a few counts. V gene TRBV5-6 combines with J gene TRBJ2-1; D is unresolved. The CDR3 runs to 15 residues. Germline V gene sequence: CDR1 SGHDT, CDR2 YYEEEE. Trimming shortened V by 0 bases and J by 6 bases, and 13 bases separated the two germline ends. The CDR3 bases are TGTGCCAGCAGCTTGGTCTTGGCGAGCCCCAATGAGCAGTTCTTC. It specifies CASSLVLASPNEQFF.

This clonotype was found a few times. The CDR3 DNA sequence: TGCGCCAGCAGCCAAGATGGGGAGACTCCCCTCTCCGAGCAGTACTTC. Its translation is CASSQDGETPLSEQYF. V usage is TRBV4-3 and J usage is TRBJ2-7; a possible D gene is TRBD2 (5 bases). Trimming cost V 0 bases and J 6 bases, with 18 bases left between them. The CDR3 contains 16 residues. Looked up from germline, CDR1 is LGHNA and CDR2 is YSLEER.

This clonotype was observed at least ten times. The gene calls are TRBV3-1 and TRBJ2-3; D may correspond to TRBD1 or TRBD2 (5 bases each). CDR1 and CDR2 (germline): LGHDT, YNNKEL (reference sequence). V dropped 1 base and J dropped 2 bases, with 10 bases sitting between them. This CDR3 contains 15 residues. The CDR3 here is CASSQGWGITDTQYF. The CDR3 DNA sequence: TGTGCCAGCAGCCAAGGATGGGGGATCACAGATACGCAGTATTTT.

The chain carries TRBV5-1 and TRBJ2-5; D might be TRBD1 (6 bases). Germline lookup yields CDR1 SGHRS and CDR2 YFSETQ. Trimming left V 3 bases short and J 3 bases short, with 18 bases between. This CDR3 region has 16 residues. CDR3 loop: CASSWNAMGAEETQYF. CDR3 coding DNA: TGCGCCAGCAGCTGGAATGCGATGGGGGCTGAAGAGACCCAGTACTTC.

The chain has TRBV19 and TRBJ2-2; D is possibly TRBD1 (6 bases). Looked up from germline, CDR1 is LNHDA and CDR2 is SQIVND (reference sequence). This CDR3 is 13 amino acids long. V lost 10 bases, J lost 1 base, and 10 bases lay in between. CDR3 amino acids: CAIWGRNTGELFF. CDR3 nucleotide sequence: TGTGCCATCTGGGGGCGGAACACCGGGGAGCTGTTTTTT.

This clonotype has just a few counts. The chain uses TRBV10-3 and TRBJ1-5, with TRBD1 identical over 11 bases. With V trimmed by 4 bases and J by 6 bases, 5 bases remained unmatched. Germline assignment: CDR1 ENHRY and CDR2 SYGVKD. The CDR3 is 15 residues long. This chain's CDR3 is CAISVGTGGLQPQHF. CDR3 in DNA: TGTGCCATCAGTGTTGGGACAGGGGGTCTTCAGCCCCAGCATTTT.

This chain uses TRBV30 with TRBJ2-7; maybe TRBD2 (6 bases). The V and J ends lost 1 base and 4 bases respectively, with 17 bases between them. The germline gives CDR1 GTSNPN, CDR2 SVGIG (reference sequence). The CDR3 is 15 amino acids. This CDR3 is CAWSDWAGTSYEQYF. DNA of the CDR3: TGTGCCTGGAGTGACTGGGCGGGAACCTCGTACGAGCAGTACTTC.